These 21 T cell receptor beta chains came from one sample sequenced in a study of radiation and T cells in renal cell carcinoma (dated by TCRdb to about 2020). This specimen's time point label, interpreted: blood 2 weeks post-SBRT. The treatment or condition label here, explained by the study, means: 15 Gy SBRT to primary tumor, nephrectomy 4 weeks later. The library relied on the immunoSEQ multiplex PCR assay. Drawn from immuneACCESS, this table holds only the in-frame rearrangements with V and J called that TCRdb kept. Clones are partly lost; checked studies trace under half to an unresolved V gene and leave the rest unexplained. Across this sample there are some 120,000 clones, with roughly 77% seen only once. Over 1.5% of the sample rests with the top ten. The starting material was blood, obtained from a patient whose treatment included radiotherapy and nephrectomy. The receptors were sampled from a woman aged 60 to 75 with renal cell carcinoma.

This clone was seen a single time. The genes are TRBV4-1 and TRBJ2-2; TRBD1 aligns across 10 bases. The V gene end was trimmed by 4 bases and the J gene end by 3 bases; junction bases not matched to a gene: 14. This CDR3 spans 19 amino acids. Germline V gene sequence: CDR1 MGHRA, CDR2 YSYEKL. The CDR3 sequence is CASSRQEIGQGGHTGELFF. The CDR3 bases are TGCGCCAGCAGCCGGCAGGAGATTGGACAGGGGGGGCACACCGGGGAGCTGTTTTTT.

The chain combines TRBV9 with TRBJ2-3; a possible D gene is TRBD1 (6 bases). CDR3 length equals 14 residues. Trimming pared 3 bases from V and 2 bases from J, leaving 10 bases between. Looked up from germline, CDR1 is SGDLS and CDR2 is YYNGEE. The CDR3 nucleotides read TGTGCCAGCAGCGCCCGGACAGCCACAGATACGCAGTATTTT. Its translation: CASSARTATDTQYF.

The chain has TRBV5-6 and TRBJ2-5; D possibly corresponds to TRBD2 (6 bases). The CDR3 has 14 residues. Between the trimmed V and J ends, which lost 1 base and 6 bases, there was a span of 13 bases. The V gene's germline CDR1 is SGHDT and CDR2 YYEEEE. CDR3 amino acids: CASSLMEGQQTQYF. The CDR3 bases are TGTGCCAGCAGCTTGATGGAGGGGCAACAGACCCAGTACTTC. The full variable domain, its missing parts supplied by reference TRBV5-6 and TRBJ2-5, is DAGVTQSPTHLIKTRGQQVTLRCSPKSGHDTVSWYQQALGQGPQFIFQYYEEEERQRGNFPDRFSGHQFPNYSSELNVNALLLGDSALYLCASSLMEGQQTQYFGPGTRLLVL.

This CDR3 is CASSPDREGALAKNIQYF. The CDR3 DNA follows: TGTGCCAGCAGTCCCGACAGGGAAGGGGCTTTGGCCAAAAACATTCAGTACTTC. V and J are TRBV28 and TRBJ2-4, with 7 bases identical to TRBD1. V lost 5 bases, J lost 1 base, and 14 bases stayed unmatched. The CDR3 is 18 amino acids. The germline V gene encodes CDR1 MDHEN and CDR2 SYDVKM.

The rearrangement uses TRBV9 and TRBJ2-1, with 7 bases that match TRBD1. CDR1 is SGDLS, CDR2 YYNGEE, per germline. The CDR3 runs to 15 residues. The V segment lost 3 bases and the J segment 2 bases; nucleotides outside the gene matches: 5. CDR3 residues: CASSDRDSPYNEQFF. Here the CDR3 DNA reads TGTGCCAGCAGCGACCGGGACAGTCCCTACAATGAGCAGTTCTTC.

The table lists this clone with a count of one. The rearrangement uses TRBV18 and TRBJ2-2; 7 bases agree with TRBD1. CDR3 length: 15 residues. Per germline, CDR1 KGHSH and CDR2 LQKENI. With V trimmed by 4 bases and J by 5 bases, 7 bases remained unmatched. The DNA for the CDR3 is TGTGCCAGCTCACGAGGGGGCGCAGATACCGGGGAGCTGTTTTTT. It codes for CASSRGGADTGELFF.

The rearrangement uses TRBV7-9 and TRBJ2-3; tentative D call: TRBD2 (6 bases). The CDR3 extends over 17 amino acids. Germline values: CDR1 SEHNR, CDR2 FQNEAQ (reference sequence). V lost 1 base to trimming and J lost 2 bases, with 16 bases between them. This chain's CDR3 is CASSLGGLFRDTDTQYF. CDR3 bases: TGTGCCAGCAGCTTAGGGGGACTTTTTCGAGACACAGATACGCAGTATTTT.

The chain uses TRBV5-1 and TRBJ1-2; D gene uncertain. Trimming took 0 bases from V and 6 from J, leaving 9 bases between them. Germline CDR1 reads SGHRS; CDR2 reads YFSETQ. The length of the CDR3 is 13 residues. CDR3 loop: CASSLVGNNGYTF. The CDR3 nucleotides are TGCGCCAGCAGCTTGGTCGGGAACAATGGCTACACCTTC.

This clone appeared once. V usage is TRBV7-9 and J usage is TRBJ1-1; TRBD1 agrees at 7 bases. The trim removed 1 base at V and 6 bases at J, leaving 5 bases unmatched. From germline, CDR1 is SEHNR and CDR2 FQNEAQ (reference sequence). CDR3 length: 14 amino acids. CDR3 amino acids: CASSLGQGDSEAFF. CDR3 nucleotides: TGTGCCAGCAGCTTAGGGCAGGGGGACTCTGAAGCTTTCTTT.

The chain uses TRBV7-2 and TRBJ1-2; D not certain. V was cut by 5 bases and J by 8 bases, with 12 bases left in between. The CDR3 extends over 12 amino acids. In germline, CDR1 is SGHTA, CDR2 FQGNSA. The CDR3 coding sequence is TGTGCCAGCAGCCGTGAGGTGTACGGCTACACCTTC. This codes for CASSREVYGYTF.

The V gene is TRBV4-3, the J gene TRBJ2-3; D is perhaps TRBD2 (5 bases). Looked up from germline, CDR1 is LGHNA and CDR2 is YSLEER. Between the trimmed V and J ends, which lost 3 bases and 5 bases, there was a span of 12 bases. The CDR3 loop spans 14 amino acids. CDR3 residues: CASSHRGTQDTQYF. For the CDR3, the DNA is TGCGCCAGCAGCCACCGGGGAACACAAGATACGCAGTATTTT.

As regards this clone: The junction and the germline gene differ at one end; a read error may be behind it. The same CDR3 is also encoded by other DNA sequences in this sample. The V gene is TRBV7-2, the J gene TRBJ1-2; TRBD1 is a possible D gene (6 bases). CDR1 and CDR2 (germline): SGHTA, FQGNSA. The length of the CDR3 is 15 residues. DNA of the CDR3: TGTGCCAGTAGCTTAGTTATGGGTCAGGGGAATGGCTACACCTTC. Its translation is CASSLVMGQGNGYTF.

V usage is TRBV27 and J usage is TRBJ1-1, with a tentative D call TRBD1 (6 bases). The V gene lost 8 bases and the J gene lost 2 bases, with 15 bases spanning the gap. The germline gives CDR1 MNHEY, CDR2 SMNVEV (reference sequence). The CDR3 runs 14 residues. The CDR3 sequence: CASEGRRGNTEAFF. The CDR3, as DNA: TGTGCCAGCGAGGGCCGCAGGGGTAACACTGAAGCTTTCTTT.

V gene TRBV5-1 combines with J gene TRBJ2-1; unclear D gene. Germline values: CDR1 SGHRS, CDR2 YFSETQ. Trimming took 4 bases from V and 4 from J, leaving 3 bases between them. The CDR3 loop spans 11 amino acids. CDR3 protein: CASSIYNEQFF. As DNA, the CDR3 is TGCGCCAGCAGCATATACAATGAGCAGTTCTTC.

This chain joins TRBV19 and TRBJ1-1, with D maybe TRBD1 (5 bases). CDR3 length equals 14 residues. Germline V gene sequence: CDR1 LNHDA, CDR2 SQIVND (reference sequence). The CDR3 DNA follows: TGTGCTACTACCATAGGCAGGGCGGACACTGAAGCTTTCTTT. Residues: CATTIGRADTEAFF.

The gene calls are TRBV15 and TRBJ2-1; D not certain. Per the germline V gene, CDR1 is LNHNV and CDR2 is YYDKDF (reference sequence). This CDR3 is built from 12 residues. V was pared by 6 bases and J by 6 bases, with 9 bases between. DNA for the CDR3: TGTGCCACCAGGGCCAGCAGCAATGAGCAGTTCTTC. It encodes CATRASSNEQFF. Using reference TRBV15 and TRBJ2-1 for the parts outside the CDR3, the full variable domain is DAMVIQNPRYQVTQFGKPVTLSCSQTLNHNVMYWYQQKSSQAPKLLFHYYDKDFNNEADTPDNFQSRRPNTSFCFLDIRSPGLGDTAMYLCATRASSNEQFFGPGTRLTVL.

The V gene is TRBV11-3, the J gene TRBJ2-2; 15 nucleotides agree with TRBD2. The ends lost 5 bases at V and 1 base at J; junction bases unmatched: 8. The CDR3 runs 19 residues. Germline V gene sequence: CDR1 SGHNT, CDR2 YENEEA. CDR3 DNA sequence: TGTGCCAGCAGCCGAGCCGGGACTAGCGGGAGGCTGAACACCGGGGAGCTGTTTTTT. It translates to CASSRAGTSGRLNTGELFF. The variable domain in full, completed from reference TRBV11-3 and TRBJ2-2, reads EAGVVQSPRYKIIEKKQPVAFWCNPISGHNTLYWYLQNLGQGPELLIRYENEEAVDDSQLPKDRFSAERLKGVDSTLKIQPAELGDSAVYLCASSRAGTSGRLNTGELFFGEGSRLTVL.

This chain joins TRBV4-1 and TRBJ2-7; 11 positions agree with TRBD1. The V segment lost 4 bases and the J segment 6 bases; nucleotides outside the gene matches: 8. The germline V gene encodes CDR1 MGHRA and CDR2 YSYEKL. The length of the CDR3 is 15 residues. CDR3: CASSPTGTGGSEQYF. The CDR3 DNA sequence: TGCGCCAGCAGCCCCACGGGGACAGGGGGTAGCGAGCAGTACTTC.

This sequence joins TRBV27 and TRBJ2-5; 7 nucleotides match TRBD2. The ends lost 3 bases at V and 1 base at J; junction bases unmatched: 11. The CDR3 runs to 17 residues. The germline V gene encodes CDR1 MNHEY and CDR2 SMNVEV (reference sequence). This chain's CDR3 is CASSFLPSGAFQETQYF. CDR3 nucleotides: TGTGCCAGCAGTTTCCTACCAAGCGGGGCCTTCCAAGAGACCCAGTACTTC.

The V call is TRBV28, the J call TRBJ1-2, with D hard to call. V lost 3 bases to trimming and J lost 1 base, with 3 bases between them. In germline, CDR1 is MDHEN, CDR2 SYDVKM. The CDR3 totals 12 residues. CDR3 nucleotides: TGTGCCAGCAGTTTCGATAACTATGGCTACACCTTC. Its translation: CASSFDNYGYTF.

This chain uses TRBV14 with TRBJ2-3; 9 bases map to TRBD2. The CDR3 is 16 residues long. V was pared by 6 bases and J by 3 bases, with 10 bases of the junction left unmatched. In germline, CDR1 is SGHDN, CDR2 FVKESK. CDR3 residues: CASSRLAGGRTDTQYF. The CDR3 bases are TGTGCCAGCAGTCGCCTGGCGGGGGGGCGGACAGATACGCAGTATTTT. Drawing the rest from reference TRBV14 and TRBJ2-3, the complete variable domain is EAGVTQFPSHSVIEKGQTVTLRCDPISGHDNLYWYRRVMGKEIKFLLHFVKESKQDESGMPNNRFLAERTGGTYSTLKVQPAELEDSGVYFCASSRLAGGRTDTQYFGPGTRLTVL.